This section outlines one TCR beta chain sequence together with its context. Its antigen is unidentified. This sample is drawn from a study of cytomegalovirus exposure and HLA in healthy donors. The CDR3 is 15 residues long. Germline trimming cut 3 bases from V and 2 bases from J; bases unmatched to any gene: 3. Germline loops: CDR1 SGHRS, CDR2 YFSETQ. PCR used 60 Vbeta primers and 13 Jbeta primers. Method: immunoSEQ multiplex PCR; TCRdb's copy keeps in-frame clones and lacks some. The sample contains more than 140,000 clones, approximately 82% of which appear only once. Study observations and caveats: Clonal expansion, a later analysis showed, was greater in HLA-associated TCR beta chains than in equally common others.

This chain uses TRBV5-1 with TRBJ2-2; TRBD1 aligns across 8 bases. Sequences were obtained from PBMCs. The clonotype was recovered from a man aged 40-50 years in good health and CMV-seronegative. CDR3 amino acids: CASSSGTGNTGELFF. Here the CDR3 DNA reads TGCGCCAGCAGCTCCGGGACAGGAAACACCGGGGAGCTGTTTTTT. The whole variable domain, remainder taken from reference TRBV5-1 and TRBJ2-2, is KAGVTQTPRYLIKTRGQQVTLSCSPISGHRSVSWYQQTPGQGLQFLFEYFSETQRNKGNFPGRFSGRQFSNSRSEMNVSTLELGDSALYLCASSSGTGNTGELFFGEGSRLTVL.